This T cell receptor (beta chain) was retrieved from a study of blood T cell repertoires in COVID-19. CDR1 is SGHAT and CDR2 is FQNNGV in the germline V gene. Trimming cost V 1 base and J 9 bases, with 10 bases left between them. The CDR3 is made up of 13 amino acids. Libraries were prepared by immunoSEQ multiplex PCR; TCRdb keeps only in-frame clonotypes and omits some of them. The table includes approximately 200,000 clones, 85% to 90% detected once. The source of this sequence is a man in his sixties who had recovered from COVID-19. This sequence joins TRBV11-2 and TRBJ1-5; D uncertain. Material for sequencing was peripheral blood. The CDR3 DNA is TGTGCCAGCAGCTTAGGTAGGAGGTGGCCCCAGCATTTT. Translation: CASSLGRRWPQHF.